This T cell receptor (beta chain) appears in the sequencing data of a study of T-cell reconstitution after alpha-beta-depleted transplantation in children. Study-level findings and limits: T-cell counts and diversity were attributed mostly to newly produced T cells one year after transplant. There were reportedly several hundred expanded graft clones from which alpha-beta T cells came about two months after transplant.

This clonotype was detected many times. Its antigen is as yet unknown. This CDR3 has 13 residues. CDR1 SGHRS and CDR2 YFSETQ come from the germline V gene. J gave up 1 base and V 5 bases, and 1 base lay outside the gene matches. Preparing the TCRbeta library involved the use of unique molecular identifiers. TCRdb re-analysed the PCR reads in MiXCR, keeping a single row per CDR3 protein. The data hold some 200,000 distinct CDR3 sequences, with roughly 10% observed a single time. The source is a child younger than two with acute myeloid leukemia, due to receive a stem cell transplant. This sequence joins TRBV5-1 and TRBJ1-1, with TRBD1 matching 8 bases. Sequences were derived from PBMCs, sampled before TCRalphabeta/CD19-depleted stem cell transplant. CDR3 residues: CASRDRENTEAFF. The CDR3 DNA reads as TGCGCCAGCAGGGACAGGGAGAACACTGAAGCTTTCTTT.